This entry concerns a single T cell receptor beta chain. This entry belongs to a study of blood T cell repertoires in COVID-19. The wider study: There were acute and convalescent COVID-19 samples, and they came from the United States, Italy and Spain. From T cells, B-cell-depleted T cells, or PBMCs came the material, which was cDNA or gDNA.

This CDR3 comprises 16 residues. Germline CDR1 reads MNHNS; CDR2 reads SASEGT. The junction had 5 bases not matched to a gene; V was cut back by 4 bases and J by 2 bases. Assay: immunoSEQ multiplex PCR; the TCRdb copy retains only in-frame clones and omits some. The sample carries some 110,000 clones, 75% to 85% recorded once. This chain connects TRBV6-1 to TRBJ2-7, with 13 bases fitting TRBD2. This receptor was identified in a man in his sixties with acute or convalescent COVID-19. Sequencing used peripheral blood. For the CDR3, the DNA is TGTGCCAGCAGTGGACTAGCGGGGGGCCGGGCCTACGAGCAGTACTTC. It codes for CASSGLAGGRAYEQYF.